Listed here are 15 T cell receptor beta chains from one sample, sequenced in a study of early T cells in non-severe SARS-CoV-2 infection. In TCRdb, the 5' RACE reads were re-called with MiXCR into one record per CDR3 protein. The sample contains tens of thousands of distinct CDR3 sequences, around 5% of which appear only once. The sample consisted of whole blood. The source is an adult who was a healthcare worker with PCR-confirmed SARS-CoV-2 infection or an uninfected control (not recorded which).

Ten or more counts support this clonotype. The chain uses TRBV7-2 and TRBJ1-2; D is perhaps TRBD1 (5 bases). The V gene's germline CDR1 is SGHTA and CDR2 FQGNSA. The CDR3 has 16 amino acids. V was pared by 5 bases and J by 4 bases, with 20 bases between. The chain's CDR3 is CASSLNSGTSVYGYTF. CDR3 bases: TGTGCCAGCAGCCTGAACTCCGGGACGTCCGTCTATGGCTACACCTTC.

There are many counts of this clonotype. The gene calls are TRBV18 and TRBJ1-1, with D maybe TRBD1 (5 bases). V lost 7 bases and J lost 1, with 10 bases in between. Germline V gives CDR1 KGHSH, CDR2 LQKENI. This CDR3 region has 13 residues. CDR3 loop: CASFGTANTEAFF. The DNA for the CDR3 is TGTGCCAGCTTTGGGACGGCGAACACTGAAGCTTTCTTT.

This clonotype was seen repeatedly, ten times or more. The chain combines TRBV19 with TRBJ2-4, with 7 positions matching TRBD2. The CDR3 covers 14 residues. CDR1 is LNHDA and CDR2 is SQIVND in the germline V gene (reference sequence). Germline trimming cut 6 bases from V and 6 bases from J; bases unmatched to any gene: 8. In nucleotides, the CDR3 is TGTGCCAGTAGAAGGGAGGGAGCCGGAAACATTCAGTACTTC. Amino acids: CASRREGAGNIQYF.

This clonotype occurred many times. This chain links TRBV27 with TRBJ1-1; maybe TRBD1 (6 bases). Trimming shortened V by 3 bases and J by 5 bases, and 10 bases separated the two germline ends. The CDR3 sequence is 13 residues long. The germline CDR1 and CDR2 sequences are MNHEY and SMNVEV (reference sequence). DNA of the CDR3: TGTGCCAGCAGTTTTACAGGGCTAACTGAAGCTTTCTTT. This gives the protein CASSFTGLTEAFF.

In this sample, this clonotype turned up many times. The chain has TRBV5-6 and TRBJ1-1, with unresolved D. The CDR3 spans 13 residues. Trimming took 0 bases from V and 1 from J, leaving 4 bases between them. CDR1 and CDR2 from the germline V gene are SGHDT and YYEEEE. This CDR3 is CASSLAGNTEAFF. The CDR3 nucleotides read TGTGCCAGCAGCTTGGCAGGGAACACTGAAGCTTTCTTT.

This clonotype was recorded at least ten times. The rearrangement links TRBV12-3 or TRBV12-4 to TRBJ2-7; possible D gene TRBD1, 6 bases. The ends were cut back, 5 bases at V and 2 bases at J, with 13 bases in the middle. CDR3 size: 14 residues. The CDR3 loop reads CASSPPDSPYEQYF. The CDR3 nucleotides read TGTGCCAGCAGTCCTCCGGACAGCCCCTACGAGCAGTACTTC.

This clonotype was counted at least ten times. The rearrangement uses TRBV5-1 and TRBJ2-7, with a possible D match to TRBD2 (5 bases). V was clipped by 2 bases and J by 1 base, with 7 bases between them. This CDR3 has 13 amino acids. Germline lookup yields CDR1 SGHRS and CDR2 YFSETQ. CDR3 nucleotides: TGCGCCAGCAGCTTAACGGGGTCCTACGAGCAGTACTTC. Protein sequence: CASSLTGSYEQYF.

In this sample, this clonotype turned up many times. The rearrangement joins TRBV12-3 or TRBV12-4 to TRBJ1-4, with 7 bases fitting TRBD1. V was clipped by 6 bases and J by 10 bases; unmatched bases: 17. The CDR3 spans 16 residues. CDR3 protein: CASSSLHRGGRRKLFF. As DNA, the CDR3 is TGTGCCAGCAGCTCCCTCCACAGGGGAGGGCGGCGAAAACTGTTTTTT.

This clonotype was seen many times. The CDR3 sequence: CASSEVETQYF. For the CDR3, the DNA is TGTGCCAGCAGTGAAGTGGAGACCCAGTACTTC. This chain links TRBV6-4 with TRBJ2-5; D remains unclear. CDR3 length: 11 residues. Per the germline V gene, CDR1 is MRHNA and CDR2 is SNTAGT. The V end was cut by 3 bases, the J end by 5 bases, with 4 bases between.

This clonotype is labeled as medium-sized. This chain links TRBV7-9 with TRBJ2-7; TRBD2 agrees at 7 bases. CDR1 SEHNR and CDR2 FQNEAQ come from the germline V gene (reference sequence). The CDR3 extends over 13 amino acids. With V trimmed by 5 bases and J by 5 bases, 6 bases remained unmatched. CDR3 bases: TGTGCCAGCAGCCCATGGGAGGGGAACGAGCAGTACTTC. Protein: CASSPWEGNEQYF.

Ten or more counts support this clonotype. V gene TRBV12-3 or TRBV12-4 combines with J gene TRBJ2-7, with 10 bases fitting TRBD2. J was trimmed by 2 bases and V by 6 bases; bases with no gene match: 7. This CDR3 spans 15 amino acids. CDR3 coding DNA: TGTGCCAGCAGCCAATCTAGCGGGAGTCCCTACGAGCAGTACTTC. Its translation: CASSQSSGSPYEQYF.

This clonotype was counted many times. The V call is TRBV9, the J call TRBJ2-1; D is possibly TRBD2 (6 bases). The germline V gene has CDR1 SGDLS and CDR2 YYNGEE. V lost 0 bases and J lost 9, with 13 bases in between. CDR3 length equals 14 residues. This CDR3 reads CASSVAPAGREQFF. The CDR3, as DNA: TGTGCCAGCAGCGTAGCCCCCGCGGGACGTGAGCAGTTCTTC.

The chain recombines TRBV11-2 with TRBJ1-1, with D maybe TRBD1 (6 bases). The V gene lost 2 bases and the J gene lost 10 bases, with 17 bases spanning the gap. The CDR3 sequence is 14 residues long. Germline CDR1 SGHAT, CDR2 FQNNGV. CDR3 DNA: TGTGCCAGCAGCTTATGGCCCGACCAGGGGCGAGCTTTCTTT. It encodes CASSLWPDQGRAFF.

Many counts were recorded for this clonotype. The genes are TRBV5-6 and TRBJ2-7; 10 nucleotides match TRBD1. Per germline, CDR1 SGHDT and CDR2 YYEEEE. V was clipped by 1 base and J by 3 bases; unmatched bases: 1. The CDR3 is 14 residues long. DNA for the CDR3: TGTGCCAGCAGCTTGTGGGACAGGGGCTACGAGCAGTACTTC. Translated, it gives CASSLWDRGYEQYF.

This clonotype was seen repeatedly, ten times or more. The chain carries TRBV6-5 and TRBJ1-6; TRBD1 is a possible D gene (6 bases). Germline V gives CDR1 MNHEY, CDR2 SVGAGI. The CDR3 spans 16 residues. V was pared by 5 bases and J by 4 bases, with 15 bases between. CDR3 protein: CASSRDTGPYNSPLHF. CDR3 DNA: TGTGCCAGCAGTCGGGACACCGGTCCTTATAATTCACCCCTCCACTTT.